Listed below are T cell receptor beta chains from one sample, sequenced in a study of glioma-infiltrating T cells. TCRdb independently ran MiXCR on the multiplex PCR reads; one entry per CDR3 protein. The table shows fewer than 500,000 distinct CDR3 sequences, with 41% occurring only once. What was sequenced was glioma tissue, nonneoplastic brain tissue, or PBMCs (not recorded which). All receptors come from a human donor with low-grade glioma or glioblastoma, undergoing nonglioma brain surgery, or in good health (not recorded which). Both conserved end residues are part of each CDR3. Each record gives: D gene, clone size, V gene, J gene, CDR3 DNA, CDR3 protein. The D gene is left open where the match is weak. For some rows the clone size is stated as once, few or many, or as a class when expanded; others skip it.

>TRBD2|few|TRBV5-4|TRBJ2-2
TGTGCCAGCAGCACCACTAGCGGGAGGAGAGTCGGGGAGCTGTTTTTT
CASSTTSGRRVGELFF
>TRBD2|many|TRBV20-1|TRBJ2-1
TGCAGTGCTGAACTAGCGGAATCCTACAATGAGCAGTTCTTC
CSAELAESYNEQFF
>.|few|TRBV6-2/TRBV6-3|TRBJ2-7
TGTGCCAGCAGTTACTCGGGCAGGGCAAGTTACGAGCAGTACTTC
CASSYSGRASYEQYF
>.|few|TRBV28|TRBJ2-7
TGTGCCAGCAGTTTTCGTCTTGATCATGATGGCTCCGGTGAGGAGCAGTACTTC
CASSFRLDHDGSGEEQYF
>.|many|TRBV27|TRBJ2-3
TGTGCCAGCAGTTTATTACTTGGATCAGATACGCAGTATTTT
CASSLLLGSDTQYF
>TRBD1|.|TRBV6-1|TRBJ2-3
TGTGCCAGCAGCCTCCCCGGGACAGGGGCGAGAACAGATACGCAGTATTTT
CASSLPGTGARTDTQYF
>.|.|TRBV6-2/TRBV6-3|TRBJ1-1
TGTGCCAGCAGCGAGGGGGGCCAAGCTTTCTTT
CASSEGGQAFF
>.|.|TRBV19|TRBJ1-1
TGTGCCAGTCGGTTAGGCTTGAGGGACACTGAAGCTTTCTTT
CASRLGLRDTEAFF
>.|.|TRBV18|TRBJ2-1
TGTGCCAGCTCAACCCGGCGGACTATCTACAATGAGCAGTTCTTC
CASSTRRTIYNEQFF
>.|.|TRBV27|TRBJ1-2
TGTGCCATCAGGGAAGCACAGGCCCTAAGTGGCTACACCTTC
CAIREAQALSGYTF
>TRBD1|.|TRBV28|TRBJ1-5
TGTGCCAGCAGTACGTTAACAGGGGGATTGCAGCCCCAGCATTTT
CASSTLTGGLQPQHF
>.|.|TRBV19|TRBJ1-1
TGTGCCAGTAGTCCCCGATCAGGGGCCGAAGCTTTCTTT
CASSPRSGAEAFF
>TRBD2|.|TRBV5-4|TRBJ2-3
TGTGCCAGCAGCTTGAGACTAGCGGAATTCACAGATACGCAGTATTTT
CASSLRLAEFTDTQYF
>TRBD1|.|TRBV7-6|TRBJ1-6
TGTGCCAGCAGCTTAGGGACAGGGGCATCACCCCTCCACTTT
CASSLGTGASPLHF
>TRBD1|.|TRBV28|TRBJ2-1
TGTGCCAGCAGTGACCCGGGACAGGGTTCCGAGCAGTTCTTC
CASSDPGQGSEQFF
>.|few|TRBV4-1|TRBJ2-1
TGCGCCAGCAGCCAAGAGGCCCAAGTAGCGGAGGGGCATGAGCAGTTCTTC
CASSQEAQVAEGHEQFF
>TRBD1|many|TRBV20-1|TRBJ2-5
TGCAGTGCCGTTCCAGGGGGAGAGGAGACCCAGTACTTC
CSAVPGGEETQYF
>.|few|TRBV7-9|TRBJ2-5
TGTGCCAGCGTATCTGAGGAGACCCAGTACTTC
CASVSEETQYF
>TRBD1|many|TRBV28|TRBJ1-5
TGTGCCAGCAGTCATCAGGGGGCGGATGATCAGCCCCAGCATTTT
CASSHQGADDQPQHF
>.|.|TRBV4-1|TRBJ1-1
TGCGCCAGCAGCCAAGCTGGGCAGAACACTGAAGCTTTCTTT
CASSQAGQNTEAFF
>.|.|TRBV28|TRBJ2-7
.
CASSIVVGQGSEYF
>TRBD2|once|TRBV6-5|TRBJ2-1
TGTGCCAGCAGTTACGGCGCGGGAGGGCCCGATGAGCAGTTCTTC
CASSYGAGGPDEQFF
>TRBD1|many|TRBV6-6|TRBJ1-1
TGTGCCAGCAGTTACCTACAGGGGGGGACTGAAGCTTTCTTT
CASSYLQGGTEAFF
>TRBD2|.|TRBV6-1|TRBJ2-1
TGTGCCAGCAGAACTCCTCTAGCGGGAGCCGCGAGCTCCTACAATGAGCAGTTCTTC
CASRTPLAGAASSYNEQFF
>TRBD2|few|TRBV27|TRBJ2-5
TGTGCCAGCAGTTTCTGGCTAGCGGGACAAGAGACCCAGTACTTC
CASSFWLAGQETQYF
>TRBD1|few|TRBV7-6|TRBJ2-3
TGTGCCAGCAGCATCAGGACAGGGGGACTCACAGATACGCAGTATTTT
CASSIRTGGLTDTQYF
>TRBD1|many|TRBV29-1|TRBJ1-1
TGCAGCGTTACAGGACAGGGAGCCCTTTTTAACACTGAAGCTTTCTTT
CSVTGQGALFNTEAFF
>.|once|TRBV30|TRBJ1-1
TGTGCCTGGGCCCCCAGGAACACTGAAGCTTTCTTT
CAWAPRNTEAFF
>TRBD2|.|TRBV6-1|TRBJ2-1
TGTGCCAGCAGTCCTCAAGGGACTATTTATGAGCAGTTCTTC
CASSPQGTIYEQFF
>TRBD1|.|TRBV6-2/TRBV6-3|TRBJ2-4
TGTGCCAGCACCGACAGGGGTAGGAAAAACATTCAGTACTTC
CASTDRGRKNIQYF
>.|many|TRBV20-1|TRBJ1-5
TGCAGTGCTAAAGGGGGCAATCAGCCCCAGCATTTT
CSAKGGNQPQHF
>TRBD1|few|TRBV14|TRBJ2-7
TGTGCCAGCAGCCAAGATATATTAGAACAGGGGTCCTACGAGCAGTACTTC
CASSQDILEQGSYEQYF
>.|once|TRBV4-2|TRBJ2-1
TGTGCCAGCAGCCCACGAGGGATCGATGAGCAGTTCTTC
CASSPRGIDEQFF
>.|many|TRBV7-3|TRBJ2-2
TGTGCCAGCAGCTTGGGGAACACCGGGGAGCTGTTTTTT
CASSLGNTGELFF
>TRBD1|many|TRBV6-1|TRBJ1-2
TGTGCCAGCAGTCCGACAGGGTTCGGGGGCTACACCTTC
CASSPTGFGGYTF
>.|few|TRBV28|TRBJ2-7
TGTGCCAGCAGTTTACCCCGGCCCAGGGGAGGGTCCTACGAGCAGTACTTC
CASSLPRPRGGSYEQYF
>.|few|TRBV15|TRBJ2-1
TGTGCCACCAGATTCCGAGGGGGTTCCTACAATGAGCAGTTCTTC
CATRFRGGSYNEQFF
>.|.|TRBV19|TRBJ1-4
TGTGCCAGTAGTATCGTCTTTCTGGGGAATGAAAAACTGTTTTTT
CASSIVFLGNEKLFF
>TRBD2|.|TRBV7-2|TRBJ2-7
TGTGCCAGCAGCTCAAACCCCCGCAGGGGACTAGCGGGAGGACTTCAGTCCTACGAGCAGTACTTC
CASSSNPRRGLAGGLQSYEQYF
>TRBD2|.|TRBV27|TRBJ2-3
TGTGCCAGCAGTTTAAGCGGGAGCGACACAGATACGCAGTATTTT
CASSLSGSDTDTQYF
>.|few|TRBV7-2|TRBJ1-5
TGTGCCAGCAGCCTTAGGGCCGGTGGCGATCAGCCCCAGCATTTT
CASSLRAGGDQPQHF
>.|few|TRBV12-3/TRBV12-4|TRBJ2-1
TGTGCCAGCAGTTCGCCGACAGGGGGCCATAGCGGGAGGGCTATTGAGCAGTTCTTC
CASSSPTGGHSGRAIEQFF
>.|.|TRBV10-3|TRBJ2-7
TGTGCCATCACCGACAAATACGAGCAGTACTTC
CAITDKYEQYF
>.|.|TRBV5-1|TRBJ2-1
TGCGCCAGCAGCCCCACACCGTCAAGGGTTGAGCAGTTCTTC
CASSPTPSRVEQFF
>TRBD1|.|TRBV4-3|TRBJ1-4
TGCGCCAGCAGCCAAGGGGGAATCAGGGGGCTAGCTAATGAAAAACTGTTTTTT
CASSQGGIRGLANEKLFF
>TRBD2|few|TRBV6-5|TRBJ2-5
TGTGCCAGCAGTTACGCCGGGGGGGGGGTTGAGACCCAGTACTTC
CASSYAGGGVETQYF
>.|many|TRBV15|TRBJ1-2
TGTGCCACCAGCAGAGAACGGGCACCTAACTATGGCTACACCTTC
CATSRERAPNYGYTF
>.|.|TRBV6-1|TRBJ2-1
TGTGCCAGCAGTTTCCGGAGCTCCTACAATGAGCAGTTCTTC
CASSFRSSYNEQFF
>.|many|TRBV27|TRBJ1-6
TGTGCCAGCAGTTTATCGCGCCACGTTGGTTCACCCCTCCACTTT
CASSLSRHVGSPLHF
>.|few|TRBV6-1|TRBJ2-1
TGTGCCAGCAGTCGGGGGCGTAGCGTTAGCTCCTACAATGAGCAGTTCTTC
CASSRGRSVSSYNEQFF
>TRBD2|.|TRBV20-1|TRBJ2-7
TGCAGTGCTAGAGACCCGGGACTAGCGGGAAGCGAGCAGTACTTC
CSARDPGLAGSEQYF
>TRBD2|many|TRBV28|TRBJ2-7
TGTGCCAGCAGTACCCCCCGGACTAGCGGGAGCCACGAGCAGTACTTC
CASSTPRTSGSHEQYF
>TRBD2|.|TRBV15|TRBJ2-1
TGTGCCACCAGCACCGGGACTAGCGGTATCCATGAGCAGTTCTTC
CATSTGTSGIHEQFF
>.|few|TRBV20-1|TRBJ2-7
TGCAGTGCTAGAAACACGCTAATTTTCGAGCAGTACTTC
CSARNTLIFEQYF
>TRBD2|many|TRBV28|TRBJ2-1
TGTGCCAGCAGCGAGACTAGCGGGAGGAGTAATGAGCAGTTCTTC
CASSETSGRSNEQFF